The T cell receptor beta chain under discussion was sequenced for a study of T cell responses to AZD1222 COVID-19 vaccine. Produced via immunoSEQ multiplex PCR; TCRdb's table is partial and in-frame only. The table includes approximately 100,000 clones, roughly nine tenths detected once. V shed 2 bases, J shed 6 bases, and the junction held 10 bases outside the gene matches. The CDR3 extends over 16 amino acids. The V gene's germline CDR1 is MNHEY and CDR2 SMNVEV (reference sequence). The source is an adult in good health. The rearrangement links TRBV27 to TRBJ1-5, with 7 nucleotides matching TRBD1. The sample was peripheral blood, taken on day 0 of AZD1222 vaccination. DNA of the CDR3: TGTGCCAGCAGTTTAATCGGGACAGAGGGTAGTCAGCCCCAGCATTTT. Amino acids: CASSLIGTEGSQPQHF.